Shown below are 16 T cell receptor beta chains from a single sample sequenced in a study of regulatory T cells in long-lasting Graves disease. Time point defined: newly diagnosed GD, antithyroid drugs for less than 3 months. After RNA was extracted from PBMCs, the TCR library was made from it. Construction of TCR beta libraries relied on iRepertoire HTBI primers and on Arm-PCR targeting CDR3 regions. TCRdb called the multiplex PCR reads again in MiXCR, with one record for every CDR3 protein. In the table there are 580,000 or so distinct CDR3 sequences, about 16% of which are singletons. These records were also assigned to another study, of T cells in Graves' hyperthyroidism and ophthalmopathy.

Sequenced material: peripheral blood mononuclear cells (PBMCs), taken at new diagnosis, from a patient treated with antithyroid drugs. Receptors were obtained from a man aged 18 to 29 with Graves disease.

This clonotype appeared many times. One junction end disagrees with the germline gene, perhaps due to a read error. The chain combines TRBV20-1 with TRBJ2-1; TRBD2 aligns across 12 bases. The CDR3 extends over 15 amino acids. Germline CDR1 DFQATT, CDR2 SNEGSKA (reference sequence). CDR3: CGAPAGLAGYNEQFF. The CDR3 bases are TGCGGTGCCCCCGCGGGACTAGCGGGCTACAATGAGCAGTTCTTC.

This clonotype was recorded many times. The chain carries TRBV2 and TRBJ2-5, with D possibly TRBD2 on 6 matching bases. Germline V gene sequence: CDR1 SNHLY, CDR2 FYNNEI. This CDR3 is 16 amino acids long. The V end was cut by 2 bases, the J end by 7 bases, with 20 bases between. DNA of the CDR3: TGTGCCAGCAGTGAAATAGCAAATGGCGGGGAAGGGACCCAGTACTTC. It specifies CASSEIANGGEGTQYF.

Ten or more counts support this clonotype. The chain has TRBV12-3 or TRBV12-4 and TRBJ2-1; 7 nucleotides line up with TRBD1. CDR3 length: 14 amino acids. Trimming cost V 3 bases and J 6 bases; bases outside gene matches: 5. CDR3 DNA: TGTGCCAGCAGTTTGGGGCAGGGGGTCAATGAGCAGTTCTTC. The encoded protein is CASSLGQGVNEQFF.

In this sample, this clonotype turned up many times. The chain carries TRBV12-3 or TRBV12-4 and TRBJ2-1; D is possibly TRBD2 (7 bases). The CDR3 sequence is 17 residues long. Trimming took off 8 bases at V and 4 bases at J, with 24 bases between the two ends. The DNA of the CDR3 is TGTGCCAGCCTTGAGGGGCGGGGGCTTAGTATTTACAATGAGCAGTTCTTC. Translating it yields CASLEGRGLSIYNEQFF.

This clonotype was found many times. This rearrangement joins TRBV20-1 to TRBJ2-3; TRBD2 matches 11 bases. Germline lookup yields CDR1 DFQATT and CDR2 SNEGSKA (reference sequence). The V segment lost 1 base and the J segment 6 bases; nucleotides outside the gene matches: 9. The CDR3 is 16 residues long. The CDR3 region is CSARVVSGRARDTQYF. CDR3 DNA: TGCAGTGCTAGAGTCGTTAGCGGGAGGGCCCGGGATACGCAGTATTTT.

The V and J genes are TRBV30 and TRBJ2-4; D is unclear. The CDR3 consists of 13 residues. Germline V gene data show CDR1 as GTSNPN and CDR2 as SVGIG (reference sequence). V lost 8 bases, J lost 1 base, and 12 bases lay in between. The CDR3 region is CALLSRAKNIQYF. CDR3 coding DNA: TGTGCCCTTCTTTCCAGGGCCAAAAACATTCAGTACTTC.

This clonotype was counted ten times or more. This chain uses TRBV2 with TRBJ2-2, with 7 nucleotides matching TRBD1. The length of the CDR3 is 17 residues. J lost 3 bases, V lost 1 base, and 8 bases had no gene match. Per germline, CDR1 SNHLY and CDR2 FYNNEI. The CDR3 coding sequence is TGTGCCAGCAGTGAAGGGCAGGGGGTTCGATACACCGGGGAGCTGTTTTTT. This translates into CASSEGQGVRYTGELFF.

The sample holds many counts of this clonotype. This chain connects TRBV11-2 to TRBJ1-1; D remains unclear. The CDR3 is 15 residues long. V lost 0 bases and J 7 bases, leaving 15 bases between the germline ends. Germline assignment: CDR1 SGHAT and CDR2 FQNNGV. This CDR3 reads CASSLERYGMGEAFF. The CDR3, as DNA: TGTGCCAGCAGCTTAGAGCGGTACGGGATGGGTGAAGCTTTCTTT.

In this sample, this clonotype turned up many times. The V gene is TRBV20-1, the J gene TRBJ2-7; D gene uncertain. There are 16 residues in the CDR3. V was clipped by 2 bases and J by 5 bases, with 22 bases between them. Germline V gives CDR1 DFQATT, CDR2 SNEGSKA (reference sequence). This CDR3 reads CSARLNVEALLNEQYF. CDR3 sequence (DNA): TGCAGTGCTAGATTAAACGTTGAAGCGCTTTTGAACGAGCAGTACTTC.

Notes on this clonotype: The missing conserved phenylalanine or tryptophan at the end of this CDR3 makes a read error likely. The genes are TRBV12-3 or TRBV12-4 and TRBJ1-2; 9 nucleotides agree with TRBD1. This CDR3 is 15 amino acids long. V lost 5 bases to trimming and J lost 5 bases; unmatched junction nucleotides: 9. CDR3 protein: CASSPTTGGGYGYTS. Written as DNA, the CDR3 is TGTGCCAGCAGTCCTACGACAGGGGGGGGATATGGCTACACCTCC.

This clonotype was observed a few times. The chain links TRBV30 to TRBJ2-7, with no clear D. V lost 4 bases, J lost 2 bases, and 12 bases lay in between. Germline values: CDR1 GTSNPN, CDR2 SVGIG (reference sequence). The CDR3 loop spans 13 amino acids. The CDR3 nucleotides read TGTGCCTGGACCGACGGTCTAGCCTACGAGCAGTACTTC. Residues: CAWTDGLAYEQYF.

Regarding this clonotype: As the CDR3 is not closed by the conserved phenylalanine or tryptophan, this likely results from a read error. This sequence joins TRBV3-1 and TRBJ2-7; D is unclear. Germline CDR1 and CDR2: LGHDT and YNNKEL (reference sequence). The CDR3 runs to 16 residues. Trimming shortened V by 1 base and J by 0 bases, and 13 bases separated the two germline ends. This chain's CDR3 is CASSQVRTEISYEQYS. CDR3 coding DNA: TGTGCCAGCAGCCAAGTAAGAACAGAAATCTCCTACGAGCAGTACTCC.

The chain couples TRBV7-7 to TRBJ2-7; D unclear. CDR1 is SSHAT, CDR2 FNYEAQ, per germline (reference sequence). This CDR3 region has 11 residues. CDR3 amino acids: CASCLAYEQYF. The CDR3 DNA is TGTGCTAGTTGTTTAGCCTACGAGCAGTACTTC.

The V and J genes are TRBV7-9 and TRBJ2-3; 7 positions match TRBD2. The J segment lost 0 bases and the V segment lost 5 bases, leaving 26 bases of the junction unmatched. Germline CDR1 is SEHNR and CDR2 is FQNEAQ (reference sequence). The CDR3 is 22 residues long. The CDR3 here is CASSRLGLQERAGLYSTDTQYF. The CDR3 nucleotides are TGTGCCAGCAGCCGCCTCGGGTTGCAGGAAAGAGCGGGACTTTATAGCACAGATACGCAGTATTTT.

This clonotype was seen only once. With a far larger clone one base away, a read error is the likely cause. The gene calls are TRBV28 and TRBJ2-1, with D hard to call. The CDR3 covers 11 residues. Germline-derived CDR1 and CDR2 are MDHEN and SYDVKM. The CDR3 region is CASSPEETQCF. CDR3 nucleotides: TGTGCCAGCAGTCCGGAAGAGACCCAGTGCTTC.

The table lists this clonotype with many counts. This sequence joins TRBV7-3 and TRBJ2-5, with 11 bases fitting TRBD2. Looked up from germline, CDR1 is SGHTA and CDR2 is FQGTGA. The CDR3 is 15 residues long. With 5 bases clipped from V and 4 bases from J, the junction kept 6 bases outside the gene matches. This chain's CDR3 is CASSPYGLAGETQYF. CDR3 DNA: TGTGCCAGCAGCCCTTATGGACTAGCGGGAGAGACCCAGTACTTC.